This T cell receptor beta chain was captured in a study of blood T cell repertoires in COVID-19. The germline V gene has CDR1 GTSNPN and CDR2 SVGIG (reference sequence). Between the trimmed V and J ends, which lost 5 bases and 0 bases, there was a span of 11 bases. This CDR3 has 13 amino acids. Clones were read by immunoSEQ multiplex PCR, and TCRdb kept only the in-frame ones, dropping some. The sample lists 100,000 to 150,000 clones; about 88% were seen once. Input material: PBMCs or T cells enriched from blood (not recorded which). The receptor's source is a man in his forties or fifties with acute COVID-19. The rearrangement uses TRBV30 and TRBJ2-7, with D tentatively TRBD2 (6 bases). The CDR3 region is CAWERDFSYEQYF. CDR3 in DNA: TGTGCCTGGGAGAGGGACTTCTCCTACGAGCAGTACTTC.